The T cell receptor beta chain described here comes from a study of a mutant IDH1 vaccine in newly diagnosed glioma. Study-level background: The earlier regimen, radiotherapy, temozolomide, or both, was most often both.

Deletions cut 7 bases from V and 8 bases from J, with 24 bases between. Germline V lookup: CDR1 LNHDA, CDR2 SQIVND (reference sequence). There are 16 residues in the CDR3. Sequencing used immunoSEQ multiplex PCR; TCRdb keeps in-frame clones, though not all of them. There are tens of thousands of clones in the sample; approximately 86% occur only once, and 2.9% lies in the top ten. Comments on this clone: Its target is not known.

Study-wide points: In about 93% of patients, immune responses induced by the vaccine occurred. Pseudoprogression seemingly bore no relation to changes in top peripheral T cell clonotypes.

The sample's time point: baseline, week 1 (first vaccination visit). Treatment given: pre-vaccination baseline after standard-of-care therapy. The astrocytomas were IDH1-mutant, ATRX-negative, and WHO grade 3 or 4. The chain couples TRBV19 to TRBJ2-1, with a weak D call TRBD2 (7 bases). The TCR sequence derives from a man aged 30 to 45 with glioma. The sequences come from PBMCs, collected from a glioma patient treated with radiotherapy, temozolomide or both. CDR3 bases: TGTGCCAGTACTCCTACCCGGGGGGCCATCACCTATGAGCAGTTCTTC. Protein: CASTPTRGAITYEQFF.